A selection of T cell receptor beta chains follows, all from one sample in a study of T cell clones after liver transplantation. Data came from immunoSEQ multiplex PCR; TCRdb stores just in-frame clones and leaves some out. Here the sample spans approximately 12,000 clones, less than 85% being singletons. This material consisted of CD8+ T cells from blood, taken at the 22-month timepoint. These receptors were taken from a human patient who received a liver transplant. Some T cells may be transferred from the graft donor. The CDR3 runs from the conserved cysteine through the conserved F or W. Each record gives: J gene, clone size, V gene, CDR3 protein. Size values are once, few and many counts, or a class for expanded clones, and some rows have none.

>TRBJ2-3|-|TRBV9
CASSLEGADTQYF
>TRBJ1-1|few|TRBV5-4
CASSFWGVDTEAFF
>TRBJ2-3|-|TRBV5-4
CASTSSPDTQYF
>TRBJ1-1|-|TRBV16
CASSQSLSGLITEAFF
>TRBJ1-5|-|TRBV11-2
CASSLTGGGNQPQHF
>TRBJ2-4|medium-sized|TRBV27
CASSPPDRNIQYF
>TRBJ2-5|-|TRBV11-2
CASSLVDEWVVETQYF
>TRBJ2-1|-|TRBV7-9
CASSPPGGASEQFF
>TRBJ2-3|-|TRBV6-1
CASLSGEKGYTQYF
>TRBJ1-2|-|TRBV7-9
CASSSQSGFDGYTF
>TRBJ2-3|-|TRBV5-1
CASSPGTSGTTDTQYF
>TRBJ2-7|many|TRBV5-1
CASSDTSGRSYEQYF
>TRBJ2-7|few|TRBV5-4
CASSLGRGDEQYF
>TRBJ2-7|-|TRBV10-3
CAISESFEAHEQYF
>TRBJ2-1|-|TRBV28
CASSRLPGGEQFF
>TRBJ2-3|-|TRBV9
CASSDPQRGETQYF
>TRBJ2-3|-|TRBV4-1
CASSQGSTSVLGSDTQYF
>TRBJ2-7|once|TRBV5-1
CASSPGIGSEQYF
>TRBJ2-2|-|TRBV5-4
CASSPPAGELFF
>TRBJ2-1|-|TRBV7-9
CASSLTGSGGYNEQFF
>TRBJ2-1|-|TRBV19
CASSIGTGGTYNEQFF
>TRBJ2-4|few|TRBV9
CASSVHRGGNIQYF
>TRBJ1-2|few|TRBV5-4
CASTLRGGGYTF
>TRBJ2-4|-|TRBV7-3
CASSDGLQGIQYF
>TRBJ2-2|-|TRBV5-4
CASSLGARDNTGELFF
>TRBJ1-4|-|TRBV7-8
CASSLNRGREKLFF
>TRBJ2-1|many|TRBV27
CASSTLAGGYNEQFF
>TRBJ2-5|-|TRBV9
CASNTWTAPQETQYF
>TRBJ2-1|once|TRBV27
CASSRDRGYNEQFF
>TRBJ2-1|-|TRBV6-4
CASSAGTSGYHEQFF
>TRBJ2-3|once|TRBV28
CASSLGGWGGTDTQYF
>TRBJ2-1|-|TRBV30
CAWGSNSGSYNEQFF
>TRBJ2-3|-|TRBV6-6
CASSHRVVSTDTQYF
>TRBJ2-2|-|TRBV5-4
CASSITGELFF
>TRBJ2-1|-|TRBV7-2
CASSHRTPTDTLMRNEQFF
>TRBJ2-7|medium-sized|TRBV6-5
CASSYRLQGADEQYF
>TRBJ2-1|few|TRBV29-1
CSVGTGQWIGQFF